This T cell receptor beta chain was found in a study of beta chain features in type 1 diabetes. Whole-study results and caveats: The naive, central memory and Treg TCRB repertoires of patients appeared to be more similar to one another than those of healthy donors. A potential PCR bias toward shorter templates would be equal in patient and control samples. Reduced insertions and increased deletions marked VDJ junctions in type 1 diabetes patients.

Sequenced material consisted of expressed TCRB transcripts (all of the isolated RNA was reverse transcribed). Produced via immunoSEQ multiplex PCR; TCRdb's table is partial and in-frame only. Among 220,000 or so clones listed, roughly 70% were seen once. In regard to this clone: The antigen is unknown.

CDR1 SQVTM and CDR2 ANQGSEA come from the germline V gene. V lost 4 bases to trimming and J lost 4 bases, with 4 bases between them. The CDR3 runs 10 residues. Sorted populations were all over 95% pure. The sequencing sample was made of naive CD4+ T cells from blood. The clonotype was recovered from a man aged 30 to 45 in good health. The chain is built from TRBV29-1 and TRBJ2-5; D is undetermined. The CDR3 loop is CSVAAETQYF. The CDR3 DNA reads as TGCAGCGTTGCGGCAGAGACCCAGTACTTC.